The 9 T cell receptor beta chains below were found in one sample sequenced in a study of persistence of HIV-infected CD4 T cells (dated by TCRdb to the early 2020s). These receptors have no known antigen. The immunoSEQ hsTCRB assay version 4, run in survey mode, was used to sequence TCRbeta repertoires from genomic DNA. The immuneACCESS repertoire file appears here via TCRdb, limited to in-frame rearrangements. These files lack a portion of the clones; in checked studies, under half of the deficit traces to unresolved V genes, and the cause of the others is not known. The sample profile shows about 35,000 clones; roughly 84% of them were found once. The ten largest clones take up 5% to 5.5% of the sample. In the paper's terms, the treatment or condition label means: suppressive antiretroviral therapy. Cells were stimulated with a pool of overlapping HIV-1 Gag 15-mer peptides at 0.95 to 1 ug per peptide per mL. Nonresponding CD40L-negative CD69-negative CD45RO-high memory CD4+ T cells were sorted as memory populations depleted of antigen-responding cells.

The sequencing used cultured CD4+ T cells from PBMCs, collected from a patient who received antiretroviral therapy. In light of the paper, this sample's cell subset or site label describes: CD40L-CD69- CD45RO-high memory CD4 T cells not responding to Gag peptides. The origin of the receptors is an adult with HIV. The donor label of this sample is uncertain.

V gene TRBV6-5 combines with J gene TRBJ2-1; 7 bases line up with TRBD1. Germline lookup yields CDR1 MNHEY and CDR2 SVGAGI. The CDR3 is 15 amino acids. V lost 6 bases and J lost 9; bases outside the gene matches: 14. The CDR3 nucleotides read TGTGCCAGCAGCGCCTACGGGACAGCCAGTTCTGAGCAGTTCTTC. Its translation: CASSAYGTASSEQFF.

The chain joins TRBV10-2 to TRBJ2-1; D possibly corresponds to TRBD2 (6 bases). The CDR3 has 14 residues. Germline lookup yields CDR1 WSHSY and CDR2 SAAADI. V was trimmed by 4 bases and J by 9 bases, leaving 16 bases between them. In DNA form, the CDR3 reads TGCGCCAGCAGTGTCTCCGGGACTCAAACTGAGCAGTTCTTC. Its protein is CASSVSGTQTEQFF.

The rearrangement uses TRBV7-3 and TRBJ2-1, with unresolved D. The CDR3 is made up of 14 amino acids. CDR1 and CDR2 from the germline V gene are SGHTA and FQGTGA. The V gene lost 2 bases and the J gene lost 8 bases, with 13 bases spanning the gap. The chain's CDR3 is CASSLGQLVDEQFF. CDR3 coding DNA: TGTGCCAGCAGCTTAGGGCAGCTAGTCGATGAGCAGTTCTTC.

The chain is built from TRBV19 and TRBJ2-7, with D possibly matching TRBD1 (6 bases). Germline CDR1 LNHDA, CDR2 SQIVND (reference sequence). The CDR3 sequence is 14 residues long. The V end was cut by 6 bases, the J end by 4 bases, with 16 bases between. CDR3 region: CASRIRDTSYEQYF. CDR3 bases: TGTGCCAGTAGGATCCGGGACACCTCGTACGAGCAGTACTTC.

This clone was picked up one time. This chain links TRBV27 with TRBJ2-1; a possible D gene is TRBD2 (7 bases). This CDR3 has 16 residues. Trimming took 2 bases from V and 7 from J, leaving 18 bases between them. Germline CDR1 is MNHEY and CDR2 is SMNVEV (reference sequence). The CDR3 DNA reads TGTGCCAGCAGTTTAATTTTCTTGCGGGGGCTGAATGAGCAGTTCTTC. Residues: CASSLIFLRGLNEQFF.

This rearrangement joins TRBV5-5 to TRBJ1-6, with a tentative D call TRBD1 (6 bases). Germline values: CDR1 SGHKS, CDR2 YYEKEE (reference sequence). This CDR3 has 15 residues. The V gene lost 4 bases and the J gene lost 5 bases, with 13 bases spanning the gap. The CDR3 nucleotides read TGTGCCAGCAGCCCAACAGGGCTTGATAATTCACCCCTCCACTTT. This gives the protein CASSPTGLDNSPLHF.

The chain has TRBV28 and TRBJ2-3; D is ambiguous. Germline CDR1 and CDR2: MDHEN and SYDVKM. The CDR3 covers 16 residues. The ends were cut back, 4 bases at V and 6 bases at J, with 20 bases in the middle. Written as DNA, the CDR3 is TGTGCCAGCAGTTCCGTTGTAGGGTTAGCTGGCGATACGCAGTATTTT. Its protein product is CASSSVVGLAGDTQYF.

This CDR3 reads CASRDGQGGQTQYF. The CDR3 DNA sequence: TGTGCCAGCAGAGACGGACAGGGGGGACAGACGCAGTATTTT. V and J are TRBV2 and TRBJ2-3; the match to TRBD1 covers 10 bases. Germline CDR1 reads SNHLY; CDR2 reads FYNNEI. The CDR3 is 14 amino acids. With V trimmed by 6 bases and J by 9 bases, 9 bases remained unmatched.

The genes are TRBV27 and TRBJ2-7; 12 bases agree with TRBD2. The V and J ends lost 6 bases and 5 bases, in that order; junction bases with no gene match: 2. Per germline, CDR1 MNHEY and CDR2 SMNVEV (reference sequence). CDR3 length: 13 amino acids. Here the CDR3 reads CASRLAGGNEQYF. The CDR3, as DNA: TGTGCCAGCAGACTAGCGGGGGGAAACGAGCAGTACTTC.